The present T cell receptor (beta chain) was sequenced within a study of siplizumab effects on memory and regulatory T cells (dated by TCRdb to about 2019). With regard to the full study: The effect of the anti-CD2 antibody siplizumab on alloreactive T-cell subsets was examined in allogeneic mixed lymphocyte reactions constructed from human PBMCs. Paper-wide results and their limitations: No functional confirmation was obtained for the suppressive function of proliferating Tregs from siplizumab cultures. Sequences below about 10^-5 frequency were poorly captured, so only a minor fraction of alloreactive clones could be mapped to unstimulated subsets. Among mappable alloreactive CD4+ clones, an average Treg-derived fraction of roughly 69% was observed with siplizumab, compared with 26.9% in control reactions. The cumulative frequency of alloreactive sequences that could be traced back to unstimulated CD4+ memory T cells was significantly reduced by siplizumab. Unstimulated naive T cells appeared more diverse than memory T cells, and naive cells seemed to contribute substantially to the alloresponse. A naive or memory phenotype could not be assigned to roughly 75-96% of proliferating CD4+ or CD8+ clones.

Library generation was performed with the immunoSEQ multiplex PCR assay. Each sample had about 10^5 TCR templates assayed by the deep sequencing platform. Genomic DNA extracted from sorted T cells was used for TCRbeta CDR3 sequencing. The authors' pipeline ran thus. The R programming language was used for the clonal analysis of the TCRbeta CDR3 data. Unstimulated samples were compared with post-reaction CFSE-low samples to define alloreactive CD4+ and CD8+ clones. Alloreactive CD4+ clones were assigned to regulatory or non-regulatory origin by matching sequences to sorted unstimulated Treg and non-Treg repertoires. TCRdb stores this immuneACCESS table with in-frame sequences only. Part of the clones is absent; in the studies checked, under half of the shortfall reflects unresolved V genes, and no reason is known for the rest. For V, J and clone size, that table is used; D and trimming come from the DNA. The sample table contains some 73,000 clones; only one count was recorded for 85% to 95% of them. 4% to 5.5% of the sample is taken by the ten largest.

Sorted unstimulated T cells and proliferating T cells recovered from mixed lymphocyte reactions underwent TCRbeta CDR3 sequencing. Fresh whole blood from approximately ten HLA-typed healthy donors was used to isolate PBMCs. In the case of this clone: Its antigen is still unknown. Per-base qualities were not stored, and no clone one base away is much larger.

From a lookup of the germline V gene, CDR1 and CDR2 are LGHNA and YNFKEQ. Spanning cysteine to phenylalanine, the CDR3 consists of 15 amino acids. Of the read, only the CDR3 DNA is kept; its 45 bases are in frame from base 1. Trimming removed 0 bases from V and 6 bases from J; the gene matches leave 7 bases unexplained. What was sequenced was CD8+ T cells sorted from blood. The chain employs TRBV4-2 and TRBJ2-7, and 8 bases in between align with TRBD2. This TCR came from a human donor in good health. CDR3 loop: CASSQEGSGVSEQYF. The bases read TGTGCCAGCAGCCAAGAGGGTAGCGGGGTATCCGAGCAGTACTTC.